These 6 T cell receptor beta chains share one sample of origin, sequenced in a study of graft-versus-host responses after intestinal transplantation. Their recognized antigens are unknown. The table came from immunoSEQ multiplex PCR; TCRdb's copy has only in-frame clones and leaves some out. The sample consists of roughly 96,000 clones, about 91% of them appearing once. Sequences were derived from unstimulated CD8+ T cells sorted from spleen or lymph node cells, sampled before intestinal transplant. The receptor set was obtained from a human donor who received an intestinal transplant.

The chain employs TRBV29-1 and TRBJ2-7, with no clear D. Germline loops: CDR1 SQVTM, CDR2 ANQGSEA. CDR3 length: 11 amino acids. The ends were cut back, 3 bases at V and 6 bases at J, with 9 bases in the middle. CDR3 sequence: CSVEEYLEQYF. In DNA form, the CDR3 reads TGCAGCGTTGAGGAGTATCTCGAGCAGTACTTC.

V is TRBV11-2 and J is TRBJ2-7; TRBD2 agrees at 11 bases. CDR3 length: 15 amino acids. Germline CDR1 SGHAT, CDR2 FQNNGV. V shed 5 bases, J shed 4 bases, and the junction held 7 bases outside the gene matches. The CDR3: CASSQTGTSGYEQYF. The CDR3 coding sequence is TGTGCCAGCAGCCAAACCGGGACTAGCGGTTACGAGCAGTACTTC.

The CDR3 loop is CASSLGTSGGRTQETQYF. The CDR3 DNA reads as TGCGCCAGCAGCCTAGGGACTAGCGGGGGGCGGACCCAAGAGACCCAGTACTTC. This chain uses TRBV4-1 with TRBJ2-5, with 15 bases that match TRBD2. Losses at the gene ends were 4 bases for V and 1 base for J; bases not matched to a gene: 7. The CDR3 totals 18 residues. Germline V gene data show CDR1 as MGHRA and CDR2 as YSYEKL.

The chain combines TRBV6-5 with TRBJ2-7, with 8 positions matching TRBD2. CDR3 size: 12 residues. After removal of 5 bases from V and 5 bases from J, the junction contained 2 bases not matched to a gene. Germline CDR1 is MNHEY and CDR2 is SVGAGI. CDR3 amino acids: CASSIAGNEQYF. Written as DNA, the CDR3 is TGTGCCAGCAGTATAGCGGGAAACGAGCAGTACTTC.

This chain uses TRBV6-1 with TRBJ2-3; the match to TRBD2 covers 8 bases. This CDR3 is 16 amino acids long. V shed 3 bases and J 1 base; nucleotides not matched to a gene: 6. The germline V gene encodes CDR1 MNHNS and CDR2 SASEGT. In nucleotides, the CDR3 is TGTGCCAGCAGTGACCTGAGCGGGAGTGGCACAGATACGCAGTATTTT. It translates to CASSDLSGSGTDTQYF.

In this sample, this clone turned up once. V gene TRBV7-9 combines with J gene TRBJ2-2; D may be TRBD2 (6 bases). CDR3 size: 17 residues. V gave up 1 base and J gave up 7 bases, with 19 bases separating them. Germline loops: CDR1 SEHNR, CDR2 FQNEAQ (reference sequence). The CDR3 is CASSLEIFEEGFGELFF. In nucleotides, the CDR3 is TGTGCCAGCAGCTTAGAGATCTTCGAGGAGGGCTTCGGGGAGCTGTTTTTT.